This T cell receptor (beta chain) was captured in a study of early T cells in non-severe SARS-CoV-2 infection. Overall study context: Sequenced material consisted of bulk RNA (from unsorted whole blood), and chains were unpaired.

There are 13 residues in the CDR3. Losses at the gene ends were 8 bases for V and 12 bases for J; bases not matched to a gene: 12. The germline V gene has CDR1 KGHDR and CDR2 SFDVKD. Tagging with unique molecular identifiers was applied to individual cDNA molecules. TCRdb re-called the 5' RACE reads through MiXCR, storing one row per CDR3 protein. The sample holds 90,000 to 130,000 distinct CDR3 sequences, 12% seen once. This receptor was obtained from an adult who was a healthcare worker with PCR-confirmed SARS-CoV-2 infection or an uninfected control (not recorded which). This chain uses TRBV24-1 with TRBJ2-1; 7 bases align to TRBD1. Sequencing was carried out using whole blood. This CDR3 reads CATTQRDAGGQFF. Here the CDR3 DNA reads TGTGCCACCACCCAACGGGACGCAGGGGGGCAGTTCTTC.